This T cell receptor beta chain originates from a study of cytomegalovirus exposure and HLA in healthy donors. Study conclusions and caveats: Analyses of presence/absence relied on an assumption of roughly uniform sequencing depth across donors.

Germline-derived CDR1 and CDR2 are MDHEN and SYDVKM. Trimming removed 2 bases from V and 5 bases from J, with 9 bases in between. The CDR3 loop spans 13 amino acids. PCR primers comprised 60 Vbeta and 13 Jbeta primers. Study processing details: Some 10 million of the 60 million to 80 million unique TCR beta chains counted in a later analysis were shared. The data were produced by immunoSEQ multiplex PCR, yet TCRdb's version contains in-frame clones alone and is incomplete. D and trimming were read from the DNA, whereas the V and J calls and clone size are those reported in that table. In the table there are about 37,000 clones, around two thirds of which are singletons. Turning to this clone: Its antigen is still unknown.

The clonotype was recovered from a man younger than 45 in good health and CMV-seronegative. Input material: PBMCs. This chain connects TRBV28 to TRBJ1-2; no clear D. DNA of the CDR3: TGTGCCAGCAGTTTACCAGGCTTGTATGGCTACACCTTC. Protein sequence: CASSLPGLYGYTF.